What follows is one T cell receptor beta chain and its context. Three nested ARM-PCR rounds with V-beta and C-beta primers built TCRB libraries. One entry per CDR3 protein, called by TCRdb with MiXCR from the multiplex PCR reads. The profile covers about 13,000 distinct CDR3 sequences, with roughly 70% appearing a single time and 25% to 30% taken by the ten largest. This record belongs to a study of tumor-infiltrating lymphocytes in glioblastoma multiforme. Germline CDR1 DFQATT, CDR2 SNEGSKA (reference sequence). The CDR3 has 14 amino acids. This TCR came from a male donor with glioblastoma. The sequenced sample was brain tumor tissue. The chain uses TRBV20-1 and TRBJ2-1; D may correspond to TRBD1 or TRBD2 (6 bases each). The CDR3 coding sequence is TGCAGAGCCACTGAGGCGGGACACCTCAATGAGCAGTTCTTC. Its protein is CRATEAGHLNEQFF.